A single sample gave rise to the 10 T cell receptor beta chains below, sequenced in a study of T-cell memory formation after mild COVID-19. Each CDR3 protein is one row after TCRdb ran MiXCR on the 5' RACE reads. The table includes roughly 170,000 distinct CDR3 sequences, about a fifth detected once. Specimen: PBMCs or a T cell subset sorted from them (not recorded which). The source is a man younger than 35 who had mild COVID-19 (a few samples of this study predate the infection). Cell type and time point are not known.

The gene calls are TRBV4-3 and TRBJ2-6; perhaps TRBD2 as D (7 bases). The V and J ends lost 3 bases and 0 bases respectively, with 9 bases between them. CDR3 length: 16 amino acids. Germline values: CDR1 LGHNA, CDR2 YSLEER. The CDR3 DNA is TGCGCCAGCAGCCAGGGAGGGGGCTCTGGGGCCAACGTCCTGACTTTC. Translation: CASSQGGGSGANVLTF.

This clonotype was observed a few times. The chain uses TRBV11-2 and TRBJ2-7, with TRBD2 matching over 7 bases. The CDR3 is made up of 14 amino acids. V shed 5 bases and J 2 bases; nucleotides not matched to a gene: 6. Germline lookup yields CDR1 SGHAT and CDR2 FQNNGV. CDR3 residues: CASSISGGPYEQYV. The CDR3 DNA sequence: TGTGCCAGCAGCATCTCGGGGGGACCCTACGAGCAGTACGTC.

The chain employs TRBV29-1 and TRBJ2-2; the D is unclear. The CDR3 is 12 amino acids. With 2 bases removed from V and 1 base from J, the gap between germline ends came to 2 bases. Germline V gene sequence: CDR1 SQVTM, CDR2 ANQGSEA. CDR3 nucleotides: TGCAGCGTTGAACTGAACACCGGGGAGCTGTTTTTT. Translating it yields CSVELNTGELFF.

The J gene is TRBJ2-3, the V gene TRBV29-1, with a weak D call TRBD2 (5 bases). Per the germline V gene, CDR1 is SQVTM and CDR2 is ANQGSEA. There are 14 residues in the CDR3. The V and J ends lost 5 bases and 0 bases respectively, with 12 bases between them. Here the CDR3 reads CSVHRGSSTDTQYF. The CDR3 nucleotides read TGCAGCGTTCACCGAGGGTCTAGCACAGATACGCAGTATTTT.

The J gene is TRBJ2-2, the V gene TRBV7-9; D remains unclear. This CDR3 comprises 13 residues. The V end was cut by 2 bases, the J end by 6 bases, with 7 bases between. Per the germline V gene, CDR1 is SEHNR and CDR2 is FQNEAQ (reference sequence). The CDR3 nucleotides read TGTGCCAGCAGCTTAATTGGGGCCGGGGAGCTGTTTTTT. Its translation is CASSLIGAGELFF.

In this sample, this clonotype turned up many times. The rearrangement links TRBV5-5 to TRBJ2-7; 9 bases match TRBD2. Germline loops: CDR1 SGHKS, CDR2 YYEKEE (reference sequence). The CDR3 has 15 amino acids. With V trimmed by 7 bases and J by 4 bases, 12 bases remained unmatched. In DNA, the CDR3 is TGTGCCAGCGAAAGGACTAGCGCCGAAAAATACGAGCAGTACTTC. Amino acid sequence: CASERTSAEKYEQYF.

The CDR3 region has the DNA TGTGCCAGCAGCTTCCCGACAGGGGAGGCTTTCTTT. It codes for CASSFPTGEAFF. The V gene is TRBV7-2, the J gene TRBJ1-1; 8 positions agree with TRBD1. The CDR3 extends over 12 amino acids. In germline, CDR1 is SGHTA, CDR2 FQGNSA. Unmatched junction bases numbered 5, after V lost 3 bases and J lost 11 bases.

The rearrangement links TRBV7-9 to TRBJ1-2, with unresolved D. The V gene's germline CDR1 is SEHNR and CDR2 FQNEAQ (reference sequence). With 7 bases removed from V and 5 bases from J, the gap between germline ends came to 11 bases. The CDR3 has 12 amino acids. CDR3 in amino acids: CASIPLPYGYTF. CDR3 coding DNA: TGTGCCAGCATTCCTCTTCCGTATGGCTACACCTTC.

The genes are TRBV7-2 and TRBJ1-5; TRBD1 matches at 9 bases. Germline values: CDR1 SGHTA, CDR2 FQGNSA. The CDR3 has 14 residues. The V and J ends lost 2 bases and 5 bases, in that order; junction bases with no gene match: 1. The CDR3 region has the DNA TGTGCCAGCAGCTTATGGACAGGGGATCAGCCCCAGCATTTT. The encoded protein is CASSLWTGDQPQHF.

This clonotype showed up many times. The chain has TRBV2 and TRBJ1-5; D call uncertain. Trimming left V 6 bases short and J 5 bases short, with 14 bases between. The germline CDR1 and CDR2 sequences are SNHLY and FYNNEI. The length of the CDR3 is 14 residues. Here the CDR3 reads CASSPVGKDQPQHF. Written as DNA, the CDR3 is TGTGCCAGCAGCCCGGTTGGCAAAGATCAGCCCCAGCATTTT.